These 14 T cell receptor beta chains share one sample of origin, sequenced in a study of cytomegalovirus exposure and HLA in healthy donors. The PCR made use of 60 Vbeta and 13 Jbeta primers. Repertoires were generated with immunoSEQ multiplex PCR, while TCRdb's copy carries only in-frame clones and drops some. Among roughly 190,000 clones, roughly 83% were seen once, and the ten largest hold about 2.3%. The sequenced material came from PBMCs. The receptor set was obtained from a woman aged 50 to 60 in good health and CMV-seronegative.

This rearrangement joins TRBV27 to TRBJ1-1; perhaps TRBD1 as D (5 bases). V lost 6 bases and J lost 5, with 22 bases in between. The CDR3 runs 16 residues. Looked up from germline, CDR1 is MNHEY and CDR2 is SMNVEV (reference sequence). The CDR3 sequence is CASSRNSAVGGTEAFF. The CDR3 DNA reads TGTGCCAGCAGCCGAAACAGCGCGGTCGGGGGGACTGAAGCTTTCTTT.

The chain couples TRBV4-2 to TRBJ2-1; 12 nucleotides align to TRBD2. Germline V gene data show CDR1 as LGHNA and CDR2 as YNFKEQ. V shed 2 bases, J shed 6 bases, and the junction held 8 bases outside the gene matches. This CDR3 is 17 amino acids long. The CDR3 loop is CASSQMTSGSVLNEQFF. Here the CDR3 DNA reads TGTGCCAGCAGCCAAATGACTAGCGGGAGTGTGCTCAATGAGCAGTTCTTC.

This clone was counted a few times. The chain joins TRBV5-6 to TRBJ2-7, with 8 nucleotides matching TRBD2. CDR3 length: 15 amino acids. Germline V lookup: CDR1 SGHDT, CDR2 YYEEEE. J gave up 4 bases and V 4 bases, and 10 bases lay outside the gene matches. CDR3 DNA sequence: TGTGCCAGCAGCAGCCCGGGACTAGTGAGATACGAGCAGTACTTC. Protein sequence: CASSSPGLVRYEQYF.

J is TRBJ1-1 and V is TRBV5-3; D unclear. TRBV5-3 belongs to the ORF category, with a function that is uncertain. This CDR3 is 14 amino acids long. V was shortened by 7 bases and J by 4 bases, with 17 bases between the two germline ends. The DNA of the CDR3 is TGTGCCAGAGAACACCGGGGAGTGTGCACTGAAGCTTTCTTT. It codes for CAREHRGVCTEAFF.

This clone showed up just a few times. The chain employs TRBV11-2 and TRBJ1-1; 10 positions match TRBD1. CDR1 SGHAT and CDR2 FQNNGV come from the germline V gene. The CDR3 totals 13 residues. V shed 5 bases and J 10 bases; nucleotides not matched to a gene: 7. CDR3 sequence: CASSQGTGVGAFF. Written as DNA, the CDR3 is TGTGCCAGCAGCCAAGGGACAGGGGTGGGAGCTTTCTTT.

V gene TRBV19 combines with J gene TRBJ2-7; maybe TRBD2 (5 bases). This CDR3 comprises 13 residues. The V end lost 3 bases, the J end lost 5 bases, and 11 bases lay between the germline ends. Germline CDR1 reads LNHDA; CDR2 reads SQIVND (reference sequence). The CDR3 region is CASSIPGSNEQYF. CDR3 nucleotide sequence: TGTGCCAGTAGTATCCCGGGAAGCAACGAGCAGTACTTC.

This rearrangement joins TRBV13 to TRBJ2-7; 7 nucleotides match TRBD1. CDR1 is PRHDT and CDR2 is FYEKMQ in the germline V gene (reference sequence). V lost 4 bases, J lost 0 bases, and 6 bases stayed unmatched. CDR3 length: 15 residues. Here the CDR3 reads CASSSTGTASYEQYF. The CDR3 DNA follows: TGTGCCAGCAGCTCCACCGGGACAGCCTCCTACGAGCAGTACTTC.

Written as DNA, the CDR3 is TGTGCCAGCACCGGGACAGCCGGCTCTGGGGCCAACGTCCTGACTTTC. It yields the protein CASTGTAGSGANVLTF. The J gene is TRBJ2-6, the V gene TRBV9; TRBD1 aligns across 7 bases. V was clipped by 6 bases and J by 0 bases; unmatched bases: 6. This CDR3 is built from 16 residues. Germline CDR1 is SGDLS and CDR2 is YYNGEE.

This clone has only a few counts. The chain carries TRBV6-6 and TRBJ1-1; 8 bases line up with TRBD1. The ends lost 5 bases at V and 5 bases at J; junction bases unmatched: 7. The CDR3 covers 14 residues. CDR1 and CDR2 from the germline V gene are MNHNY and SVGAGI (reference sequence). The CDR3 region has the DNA TGTGCCAGCAGTCTACGGACAGGGAAGACTGAAGCTTTCTTT. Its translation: CASSLRTGKTEAFF.

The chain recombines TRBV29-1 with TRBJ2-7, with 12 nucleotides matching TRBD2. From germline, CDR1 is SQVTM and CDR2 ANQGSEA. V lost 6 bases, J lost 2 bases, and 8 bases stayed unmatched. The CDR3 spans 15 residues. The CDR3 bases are TGCAGCGTGGGGGGACTAGCGGGCCACACCTACGAGCAGTACTTC. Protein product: CSVGGLAGHTYEQYF.

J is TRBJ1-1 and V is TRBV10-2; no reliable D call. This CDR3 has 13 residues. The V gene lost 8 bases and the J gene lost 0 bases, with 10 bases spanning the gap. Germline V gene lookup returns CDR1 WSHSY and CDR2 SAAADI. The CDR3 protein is CASAASMNTEAFF. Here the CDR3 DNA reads TGCGCCAGCGCGGCCTCCATGAACACTGAAGCTTTCTTT.

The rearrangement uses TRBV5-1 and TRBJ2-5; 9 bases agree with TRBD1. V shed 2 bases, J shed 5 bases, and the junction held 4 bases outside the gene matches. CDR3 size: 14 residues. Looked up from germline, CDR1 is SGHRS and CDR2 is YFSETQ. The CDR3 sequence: CASSLTGGSETQYF. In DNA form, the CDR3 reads TGCGCCAGCAGCTTAACAGGGGGCTCTGAGACCCAGTACTTC.

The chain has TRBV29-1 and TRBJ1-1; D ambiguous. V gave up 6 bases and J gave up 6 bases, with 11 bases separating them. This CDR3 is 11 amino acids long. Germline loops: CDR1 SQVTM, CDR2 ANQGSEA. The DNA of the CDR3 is TGCAGCGTGGACCGGGGTTCTGAAGCTTTCTTT. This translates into CSVDRGSEAFF.

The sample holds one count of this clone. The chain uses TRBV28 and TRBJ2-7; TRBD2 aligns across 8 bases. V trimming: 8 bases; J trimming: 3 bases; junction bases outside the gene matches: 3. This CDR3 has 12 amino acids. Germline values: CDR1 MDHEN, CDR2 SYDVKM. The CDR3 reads CASQTSVYEQYF. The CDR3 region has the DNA TGTGCCAGCCAGACTAGCGTCTACGAGCAGTACTTC.